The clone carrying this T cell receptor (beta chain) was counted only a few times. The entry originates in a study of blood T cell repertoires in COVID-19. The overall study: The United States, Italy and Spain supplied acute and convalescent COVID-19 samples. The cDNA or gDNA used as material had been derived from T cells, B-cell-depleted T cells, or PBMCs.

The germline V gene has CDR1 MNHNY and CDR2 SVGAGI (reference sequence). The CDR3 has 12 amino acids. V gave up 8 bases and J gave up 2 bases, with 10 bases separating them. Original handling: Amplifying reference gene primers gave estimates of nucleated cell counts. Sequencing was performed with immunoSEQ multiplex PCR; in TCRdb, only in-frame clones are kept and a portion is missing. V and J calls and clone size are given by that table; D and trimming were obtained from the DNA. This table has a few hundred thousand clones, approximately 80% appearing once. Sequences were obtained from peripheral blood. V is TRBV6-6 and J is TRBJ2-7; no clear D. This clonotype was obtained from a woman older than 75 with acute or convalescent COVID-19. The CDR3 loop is CASGSNTYEQYF. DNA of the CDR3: TGTGCCAGCGGCTCGAACACCTACGAGCAGTACTTC.